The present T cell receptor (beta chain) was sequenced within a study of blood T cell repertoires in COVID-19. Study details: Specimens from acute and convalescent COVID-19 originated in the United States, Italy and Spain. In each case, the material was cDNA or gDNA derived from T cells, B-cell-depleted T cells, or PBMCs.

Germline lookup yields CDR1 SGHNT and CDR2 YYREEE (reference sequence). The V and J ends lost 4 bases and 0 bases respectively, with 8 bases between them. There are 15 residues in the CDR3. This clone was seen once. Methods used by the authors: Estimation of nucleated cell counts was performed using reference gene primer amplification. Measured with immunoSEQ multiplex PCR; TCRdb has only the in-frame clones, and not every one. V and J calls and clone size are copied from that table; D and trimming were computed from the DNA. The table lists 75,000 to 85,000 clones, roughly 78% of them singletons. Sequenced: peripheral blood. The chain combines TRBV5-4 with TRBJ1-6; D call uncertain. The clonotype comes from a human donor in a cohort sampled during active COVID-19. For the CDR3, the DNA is TGTGCCAGCAGCAGAGGAAGCTCCTATAATTCACCCCTCCACTTT. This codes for CASSRGSSYNSPLHF.